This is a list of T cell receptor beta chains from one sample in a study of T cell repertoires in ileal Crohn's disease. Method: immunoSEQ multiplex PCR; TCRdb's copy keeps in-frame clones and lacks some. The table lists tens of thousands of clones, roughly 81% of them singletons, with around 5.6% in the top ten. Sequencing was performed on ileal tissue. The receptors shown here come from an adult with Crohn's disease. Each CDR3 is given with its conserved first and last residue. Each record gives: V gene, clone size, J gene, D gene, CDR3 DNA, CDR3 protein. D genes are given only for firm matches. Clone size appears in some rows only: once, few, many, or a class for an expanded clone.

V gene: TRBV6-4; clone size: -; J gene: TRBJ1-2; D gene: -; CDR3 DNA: TGTGCCAGCAGTGACCAGGGGACCCGAGGTGGCTACACCTTC; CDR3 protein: CASSDQGTRGGYTF
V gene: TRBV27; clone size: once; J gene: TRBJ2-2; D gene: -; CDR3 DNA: TGTGCCAGCAGTATTTACAATTCCGGGGAGCTGTTTTTT; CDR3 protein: CASSIYNSGELFF
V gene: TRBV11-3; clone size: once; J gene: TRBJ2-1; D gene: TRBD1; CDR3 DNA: TGTGCCAGCAGCTTAGCAGGGGGCAATGAGCAGTTCTTC; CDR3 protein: CASSLAGGNEQFF
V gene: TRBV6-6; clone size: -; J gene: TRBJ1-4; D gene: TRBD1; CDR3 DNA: TGTGCCAGCAGTCAAGGGACAGGGTGGGAAGAAAAACTGTTTTTT; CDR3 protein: CASSQGTGWEEKLFF
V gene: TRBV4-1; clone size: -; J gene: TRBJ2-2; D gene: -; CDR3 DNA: TGCGCCAGCAGTCCTTATTCGGGGATAACCACCGGGGAGCTGTTTTTT; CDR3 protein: CASSPYSGITTGELFF
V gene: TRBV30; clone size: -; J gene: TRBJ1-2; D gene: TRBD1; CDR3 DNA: TGTGCCTGGAAGGACAGGGTGGGTAACTATGGCTACACCTTC; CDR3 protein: CAWKDRVGNYGYTF
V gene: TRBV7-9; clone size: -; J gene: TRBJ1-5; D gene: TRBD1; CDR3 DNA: TGTGCCAGCAGCCCGACAGGGGACTATCAGCCCCAGCATTTT; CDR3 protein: CASSPTGDYQPQHF
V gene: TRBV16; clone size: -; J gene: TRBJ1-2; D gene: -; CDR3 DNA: TGTGCCAGCAGCCAAAAGTCAGTTGCTGACTATGGCTACACCTTC; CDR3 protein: CASSQKSVADYGYTF
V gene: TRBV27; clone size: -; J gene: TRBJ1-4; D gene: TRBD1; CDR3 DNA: TGTGCCAGCAGTTTACCGACAGGGGGCGTTGAAAAACTGTTTTTT; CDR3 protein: CASSLPTGGVEKLFF
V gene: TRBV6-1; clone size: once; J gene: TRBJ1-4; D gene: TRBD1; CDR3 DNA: TGTGCCAGCAGTGAAGCGGGGACAGGGAATGAAAAACTGTTTTTT; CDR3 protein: CASSEAGTGNEKLFF
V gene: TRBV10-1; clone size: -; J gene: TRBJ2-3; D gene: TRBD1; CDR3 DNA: TGCGCCAGCAGTGAGGGACAGGCTCCAGAAACGCAGTATTTT; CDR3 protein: CASSEGQAPETQYF
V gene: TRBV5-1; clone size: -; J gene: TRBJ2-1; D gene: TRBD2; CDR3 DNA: TGCGCCAGCAGCTTGATCAGCGGGGTAAGGGGCAATGAGCAGTTCTTC; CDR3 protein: CASSLISGVRGNEQFF
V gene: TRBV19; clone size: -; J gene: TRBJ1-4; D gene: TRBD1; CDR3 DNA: TGTGCCAGTAGTCCCCCGGGACAGGGAATAGGAAAACTGTTTTTT; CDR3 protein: CASSPPGQGIGKLFF
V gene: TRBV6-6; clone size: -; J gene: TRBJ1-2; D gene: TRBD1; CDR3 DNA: TGTGCCAGCAGGGTACAGGGGGCTAACTATGGCTACACCTTC; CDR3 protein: CASRVQGANYGYTF
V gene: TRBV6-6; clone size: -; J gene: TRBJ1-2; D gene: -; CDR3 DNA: TGTGCCAGCAGTTACGAGGGGGGGGGAGGTGGCTACACCTTC; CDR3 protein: CASSYEGGGGGYTF
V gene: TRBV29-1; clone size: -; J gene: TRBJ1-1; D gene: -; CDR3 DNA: TGCAGCGTCGGGATACAGGGTAGAGGGACTGAAGCTTTCTTT; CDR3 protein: CSVGIQGRGTEAFF
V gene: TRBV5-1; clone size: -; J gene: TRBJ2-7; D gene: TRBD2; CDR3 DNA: TGCGCCAGCAGCTTGGGGTCTAGCGGGGGCGACGAGCAGTACTTC; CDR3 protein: CASSLGSSGGDEQYF
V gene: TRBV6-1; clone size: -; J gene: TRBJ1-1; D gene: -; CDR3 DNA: TGTGCCAGCAGTGTTGGCAGCACTGAAGCTTTCTTT; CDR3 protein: CASSVGSTEAFF
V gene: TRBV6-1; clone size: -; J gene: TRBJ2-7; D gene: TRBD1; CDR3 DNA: TGTGCCAGCAGTTGGGGACAGGGCACCTACGAGCAGTACTTC; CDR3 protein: CASSWGQGTYEQYF
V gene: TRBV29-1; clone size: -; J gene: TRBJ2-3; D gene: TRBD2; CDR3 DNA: TGCAGCGTTGATGGTCTAGCGGGCACAGATACGCAGTATTTT; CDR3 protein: CSVDGLAGTDTQYF
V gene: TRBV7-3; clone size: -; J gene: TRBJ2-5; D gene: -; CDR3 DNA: TGTGCCAGCAGCTTATCCCCCGAAAGCCAGACCCAGTACTTC; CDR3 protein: CASSLSPESQTQYF
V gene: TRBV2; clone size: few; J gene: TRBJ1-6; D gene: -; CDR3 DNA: TGTGCCAGCAGTGATACGGGATTTGGTTCACCCCTCCACTTT; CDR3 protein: CASSDTGFGSPLHF
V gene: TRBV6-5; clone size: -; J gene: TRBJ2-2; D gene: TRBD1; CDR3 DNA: TGTGCCAGCAGTTATTATTGGACAGGGGCCGGGGAGCTGTTTTTT; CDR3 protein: CASSYYWTGAGELFF
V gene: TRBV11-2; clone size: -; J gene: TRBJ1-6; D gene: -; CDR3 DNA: TGTGCCAGCAGCCTTAAAAGGGGATCCACTGATAATTCACCCCTCCACTTT; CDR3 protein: CASSLKRGSTDNSPLHF
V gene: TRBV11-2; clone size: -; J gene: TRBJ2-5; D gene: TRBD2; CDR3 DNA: TGTGCCAGCAGCCCCCGGACTAGCGGGGGCCCTCAAGAGACCCAGTACTTC; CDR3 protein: CASSPRTSGGPQETQYF
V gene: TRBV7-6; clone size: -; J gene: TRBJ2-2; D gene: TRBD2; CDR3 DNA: TGTGCCAGCAGCTTGTTCATACACCCCGGACTAGCGGACACCGGGGAGCTGTTTTTT; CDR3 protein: CASSLFIHPGLADTGELFF
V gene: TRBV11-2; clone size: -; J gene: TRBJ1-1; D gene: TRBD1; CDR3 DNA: TGTGCCAGCAGCTTAACAGGGGCGAACACTGAAGCTTTCTTT; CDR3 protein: CASSLTGANTEAFF
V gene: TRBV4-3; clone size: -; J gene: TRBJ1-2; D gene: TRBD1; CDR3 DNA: TGCGCCAGCAGCCCCAACGCAGGGGGTTTCGGCTACACCTTC; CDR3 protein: CASSPNAGGFGYTF
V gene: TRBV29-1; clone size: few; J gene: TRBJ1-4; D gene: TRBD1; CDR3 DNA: TGCAGCGTTGCAGGGGGCCTGCATGAAAAACTGTTTTTT; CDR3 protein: CSVAGGLHEKLFF
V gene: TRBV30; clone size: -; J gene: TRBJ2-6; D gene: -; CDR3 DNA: TGTGCCTGGAGTGTTAGCCTCTCTGGGGCCAACGTCCTGACTTTC; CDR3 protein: CAWSVSLSGANVLTF
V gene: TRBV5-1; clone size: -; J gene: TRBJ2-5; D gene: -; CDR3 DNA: TGCGCCAGCAGCTTGGCAGGGCCCGAATCCCCAGGGCAAGAGACCCAGTACTTC; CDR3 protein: CASSLAGPESPGQETQYF
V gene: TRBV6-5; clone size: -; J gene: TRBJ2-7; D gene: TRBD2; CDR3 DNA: TGTGCCAGCAGACGACTAGCGGGGGGCGAGCAGTACTTC; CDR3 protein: CASRRLAGGEQYF
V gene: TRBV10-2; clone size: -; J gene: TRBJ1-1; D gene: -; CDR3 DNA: TGCGCCAGCAGTGGCGCGACAGGGAACACTGAAGCTTTCTTT; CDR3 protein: CASSGATGNTEAFF
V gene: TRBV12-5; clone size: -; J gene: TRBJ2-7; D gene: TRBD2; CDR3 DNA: TGTGCTAGTGGTTCCCTCGGGCTAGCGGGGGGCTCCTACGAGCAGTACTTC; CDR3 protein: CASGSLGLAGGSYEQYF
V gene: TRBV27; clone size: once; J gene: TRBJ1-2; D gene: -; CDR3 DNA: TGTGCCAGCAGTTTAGGGCAGGGTGCACTCTATGGCTACACCTTC; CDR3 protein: CASSLGQGALYGYTF
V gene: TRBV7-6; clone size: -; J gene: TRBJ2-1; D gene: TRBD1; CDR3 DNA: TGTGCCAGCAGCCCACGACAGGGGTATCATGAGCAGTTCTTC; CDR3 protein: CASSPRQGYHEQFF
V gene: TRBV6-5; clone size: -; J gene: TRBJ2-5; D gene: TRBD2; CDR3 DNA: TGTGCCAGCAGACGGACTAGCTATAACCAAGAGACCCAGTACTTC; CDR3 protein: CASRRTSYNQETQYF
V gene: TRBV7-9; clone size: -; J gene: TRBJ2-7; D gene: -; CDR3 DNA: TGTGCCAGCAGCCAGGGTGGACAGACCGACGAGCAGTACTTC; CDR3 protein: CASSQGGQTDEQYF
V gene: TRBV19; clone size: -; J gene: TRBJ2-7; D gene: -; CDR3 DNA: TGTGCCAGTAGCGGGGAATGGCCTGCCTACGAGCAGTACTTC; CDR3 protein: CASSGEWPAYEQYF
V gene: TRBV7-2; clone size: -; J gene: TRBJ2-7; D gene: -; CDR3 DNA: TGTGCCAGCAGCTTTCGGGAAGCGTCCTTCTACGAGCAGTACTTC; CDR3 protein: CASSFREASFYEQYF
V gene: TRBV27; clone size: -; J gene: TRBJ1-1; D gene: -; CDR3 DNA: TGTGCCAGCAGTTATAGGGGTGGTATCACTGAAGCTTTCTTT; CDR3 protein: CASSYRGGITEAFF
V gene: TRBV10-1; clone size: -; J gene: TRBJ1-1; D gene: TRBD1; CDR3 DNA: TGCGCCAGCAGTGAGTCAGTGGGGGACAGTGGCACTGAAGCTTTCTTT; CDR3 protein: CASSESVGDSGTEAFF
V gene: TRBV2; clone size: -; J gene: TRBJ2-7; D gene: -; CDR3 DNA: TGTGCCACCACATTGCTTGGTAGCGGATCCTACGAGCAGTACTTC; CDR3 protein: CATTLLGSGSYEQYF
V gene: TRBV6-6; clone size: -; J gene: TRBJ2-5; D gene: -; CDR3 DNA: TGTGCCAGCAGCCCCCCCGCAGCGGCAGAGACCCAGTACTTC; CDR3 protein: CASSPPAAAETQYF
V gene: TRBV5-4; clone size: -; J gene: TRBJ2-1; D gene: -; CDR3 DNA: TGTGCCAGCAGCCTGGGGGGGGGCGGGGGTAACTACAATGAGCAGTTCTTC; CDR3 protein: CASSLGGGGGNYNEQFF
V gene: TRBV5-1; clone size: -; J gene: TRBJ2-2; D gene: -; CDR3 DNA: TGCGCCAGCAGCTTGGACAGGTTGGCGAACACCGGGGAGCTGTTTTTT; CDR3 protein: CASSLDRLANTGELFF
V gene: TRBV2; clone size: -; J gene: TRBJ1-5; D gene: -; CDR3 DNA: TGTGCCAGCAGTCTGGACATAATGAATCAGCCCCAGCATTTT; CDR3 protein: CASSLDIMNQPQHF
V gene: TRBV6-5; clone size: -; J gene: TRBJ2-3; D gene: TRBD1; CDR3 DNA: TGTGCCAGCATTGGACAGGGAAAGGATACGCAGTATTTT; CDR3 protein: CASIGQGKDTQYF
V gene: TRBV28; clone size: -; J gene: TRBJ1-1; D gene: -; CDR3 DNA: TGTGCCAGCAGTTTAAGACAGAACAATGAAGCTTTCTTT; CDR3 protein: CASSLRQNNEAFF
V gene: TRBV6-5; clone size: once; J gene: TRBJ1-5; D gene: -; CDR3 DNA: TGTGCCAGCAGGATCGCGGGGTCGAGCAATCAGCCCCAGCATTTT; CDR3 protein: CASRIAGSSNQPQHF
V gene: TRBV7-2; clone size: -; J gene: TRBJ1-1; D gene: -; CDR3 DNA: TGTGCCAGCAGCTTCACCGAGCGGACTGAAGCTTTCTTT; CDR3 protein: CASSFTERTEAFF
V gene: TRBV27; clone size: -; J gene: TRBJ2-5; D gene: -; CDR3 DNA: TGTGCCAGCAGTTACGGGGGGACCCAGTACTTC; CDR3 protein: CASSYGGTQYF
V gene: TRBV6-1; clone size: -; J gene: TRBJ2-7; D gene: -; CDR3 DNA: TGTGCCAGCAGGGGAGAACGGGCACCCTACGAGCAGTACTTC; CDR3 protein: CASRGERAPYEQYF
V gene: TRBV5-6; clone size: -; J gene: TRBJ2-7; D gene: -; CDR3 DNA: TGTGCCAGCAGCTGGGGAGTCTACGAGCAGTACTTC; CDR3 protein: CASSWGVYEQYF
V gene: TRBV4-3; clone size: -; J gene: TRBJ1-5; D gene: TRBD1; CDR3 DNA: TGCGCCAGCAGCCAGGAAACAGGGGGTCAGCCCCAGCATTTT; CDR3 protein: CASSQETGGQPQHF
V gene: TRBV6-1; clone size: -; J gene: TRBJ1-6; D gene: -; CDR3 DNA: TGTGCCAGCTGGAGCTGGGGGCAATCACCCCTCCACTTT; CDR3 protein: CASWSWGQSPLHF
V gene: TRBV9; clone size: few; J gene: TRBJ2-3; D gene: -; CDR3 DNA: TGTGCCAGCAGAGGGGTTGCGGATACGCAGTATTTT; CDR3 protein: CASRGVADTQYF
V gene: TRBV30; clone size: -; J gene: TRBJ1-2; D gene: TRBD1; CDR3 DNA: TGTGCCTGGATTGGGACAGGGAACTATGGCTACACCTTC; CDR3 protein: CAWIGTGNYGYTF
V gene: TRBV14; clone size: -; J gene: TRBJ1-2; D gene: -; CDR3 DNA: TGTGCCAGCAGCCAAGACAGGGCCCTCTATGGCTACACCTTC; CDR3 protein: CASSQDRALYGYTF
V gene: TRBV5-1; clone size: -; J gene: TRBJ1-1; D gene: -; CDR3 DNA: TGCGCCAGCAGCTTAGACACGGTTAGCACTGAAGCTTTCTTT; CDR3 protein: CASSLDTVSTEAFF